This T cell receptor (beta chain) was recovered during a study of regulatory T cells in long-lasting Graves disease. Whole-study findings and limits: Persistent Graves' patients showed less TCR diversity than newly diagnosed patients showed.

In its sample, this clonotype was seen many times. Its specificity is not known. The V and J ends lost 2 bases and 4 bases respectively, with 14 bases between them. The CDR3 loop spans 15 amino acids. Germline CDR1 is MNHEY and CDR2 is SVGAGI. CDR3-region Arm-PCR and iRepertoire HTBI primers produced the TCR beta libraries. TCRdb called the multiplex PCR reads again in MiXCR, with one record for every CDR3 protein. The table includes approximately 230,000 distinct CDR3 sequences, around 18% detected once. The time point: newly diagnosed GD, antithyroid drugs for less than 3 months. PBMC-extracted RNA yielded the TCR library.

V is TRBV6-5 and J is TRBJ1-2; the D is unclear. This TCR came from a female donor with Graves disease. Sample: peripheral blood mononuclear cells (PBMCs), taken at new diagnosis, from a patient treated with antithyroid drugs. CDR3 DNA: TGTGCCAGCAGTTACCCCCAAGGGAATATCTATGGCTACACCTTC. This encodes CASSYPQGNIYGYTF.